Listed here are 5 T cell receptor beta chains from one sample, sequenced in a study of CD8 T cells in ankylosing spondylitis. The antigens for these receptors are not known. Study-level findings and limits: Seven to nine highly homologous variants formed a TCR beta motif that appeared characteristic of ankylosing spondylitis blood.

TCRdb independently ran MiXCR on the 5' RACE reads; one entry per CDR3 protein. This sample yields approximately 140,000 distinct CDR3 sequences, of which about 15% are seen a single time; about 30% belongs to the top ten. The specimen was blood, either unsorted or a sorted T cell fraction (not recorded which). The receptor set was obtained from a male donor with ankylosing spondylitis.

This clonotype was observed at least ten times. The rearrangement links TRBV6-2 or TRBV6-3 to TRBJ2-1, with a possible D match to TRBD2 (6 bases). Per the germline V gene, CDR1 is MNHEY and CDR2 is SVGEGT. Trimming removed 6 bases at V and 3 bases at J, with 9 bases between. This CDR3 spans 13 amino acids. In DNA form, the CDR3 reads TGTGCCAGCAGACTAGCTGACTACAATGAGCAGTTCTTC. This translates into CASRLADYNEQFF.

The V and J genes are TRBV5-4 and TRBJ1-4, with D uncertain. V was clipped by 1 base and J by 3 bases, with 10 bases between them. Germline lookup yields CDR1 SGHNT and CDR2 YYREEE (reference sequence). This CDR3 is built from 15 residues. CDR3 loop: CASSLSWGANEKLFF. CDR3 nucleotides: TGTGCCAGCAGCTTGTCCTGGGGAGCTAATGAAAAACTGTTTTTT.

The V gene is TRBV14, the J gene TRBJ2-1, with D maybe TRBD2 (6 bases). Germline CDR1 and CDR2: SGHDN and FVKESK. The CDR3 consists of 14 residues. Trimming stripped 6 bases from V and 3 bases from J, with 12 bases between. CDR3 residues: CASSPGVFYNEQFF. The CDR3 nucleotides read TGTGCCAGCAGTCCGGGAGTTTTCTACAATGAGCAGTTCTTC.

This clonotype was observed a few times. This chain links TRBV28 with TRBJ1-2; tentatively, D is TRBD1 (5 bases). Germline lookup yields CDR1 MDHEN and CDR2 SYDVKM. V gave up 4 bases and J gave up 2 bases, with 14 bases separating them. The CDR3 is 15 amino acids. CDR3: CASSYSQGRNYGYTF. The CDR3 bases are TGTGCCAGCAGTTATTCGCAGGGACGAAACTATGGCTACACCTTC.

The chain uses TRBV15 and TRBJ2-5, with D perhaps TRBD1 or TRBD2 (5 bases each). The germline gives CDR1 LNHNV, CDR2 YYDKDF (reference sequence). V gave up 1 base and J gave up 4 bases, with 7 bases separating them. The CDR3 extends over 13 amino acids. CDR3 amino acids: CATSRVGGETQYF. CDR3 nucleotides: TGTGCCACCAGCAGAGTTGGGGGAGAGACCCAGTACTTC.